There are many counts of the clone carrying this T cell receptor beta chain. Its antigen remains unidentified. Amplified TCR beta CDR3 regions derived from RNA transcripts. The study used the HTBI primer set for a first-round RT-PCR of the TCR CDR3. TCRdb analysed the multiplex PCR reads with MiXCR anew, one entry per CDR3 protein. The sample has some 560,000 distinct CDR3 sequences, about a sixth seen once. The sample belongs to a study of T cells in Graves' hyperthyroidism and ophthalmopathy. Study results and caveats: Model output signaled ophthalmopathy a median about 6.3 months ahead of onset.

In patients aged 18 to 65, hyperthyroidism was newly diagnosed, with duration under 2 months. Thyroid ultrasound, orbital computed tomography, clinical symptoms, and serum thyroxine and TRAb underpinned diagnoses. Germline-derived CDR1 and CDR2 are KGHSH and LQKENI. V was trimmed by 4 bases and J by 0 bases, leaving 9 bases between them. The CDR3 length is 14 residues. This sequence was found in a woman in her twenties or thirties with Graves' hyperthyroidism. The chain recombines TRBV18 with TRBJ1-1, with D tentatively TRBD1 (5 bases). The sequenced sample consisted of blood. CDR3 DNA: TGTGCCAGCTCACATCCAGGGTTGAACACTGAAGCTTTCTTT. Protein product: CASSHPGLNTEAFF.